This is a list of T cell receptor beta chains from one sample in a study of cytomegalovirus exposure and HLA in healthy donors. Repertoires were generated with immunoSEQ multiplex PCR, while TCRdb's copy carries only in-frame clones and drops some. The sample consists of around 70,000 clones, around four fifths of them appearing once. The sequenced sample consisted of PBMCs. The receptors derive from a girl aged 5 to 17 in good health and CMV-seropositive. The CDR3 runs from the conserved cysteine through the conserved F or W. A D gene is named only where the DNA matches it firmly. A clone size is listed for some rows: how often the clone was seen (once, few, many), or a class if it is expanded.

CDR3 DNA | CDR3 protein | V gene | clone size | D gene | J gene
TGTGCCAGCAGCCCTAGACAGGGCACGAACACCGGGGAGCTGTTTTTT | CASSPRQGTNTGELFF | TRBV7-9 | - | TRBD1 | TRBJ2-2
TGTGCCAGTAGTATATTGGCCTACACTGAAGCTTTCTTT | CASSILAYTEAFF | TRBV19 | - | - | TRBJ1-1
TGTGCCTGGAGGAGAAACGAGCAGTTCTTC | CAWRRNEQFF | TRBV30 | once | - | TRBJ2-1
TGTGCCAGCATCCAATGGACGACAGGGAAATATGGCTACACCTTC | CASIQWTTGKYGYTF | TRBV6-5 | - | TRBD1 | TRBJ1-2
TGTGCCAGCAGCGAACAGCCTAATTCACCCCTCCACTTT | CASSEQPNSPLHF | TRBV7-9 | - | - | TRBJ1-6
TGCGCCAGCAGCCAAGTGGGAGGGAAGCCCTATGGCTACACCTTC | CASSQVGGKPYGYTF | TRBV4-1 | - | - | TRBJ1-2
TGTGCCAGCAGCCAACCAAGCGGGGGCTTAGAGACCCAGTACTTC | CASSQPSGGLETQYF | TRBV4-2 | - | TRBD2 | TRBJ2-5
TGTGCCAGCAGCCTTGCTTCAGGGGCCGAGCAGTACTTC | CASSLASGAEQYF | TRBV6-5 | - | - | TRBJ2-7
TGTGCCAGCCGAGGGGGGGAAGAGGGCAATCAGCCCCAGCATTTT | CASRGGEEGNQPQHF | TRBV28 | few | - | TRBJ1-5
TGTGCCAGCAGTTACTCGAATATTTACCCGGGGGGTCAGTTCTTC | CASSYSNIYPGGQFF | TRBV6-5 | - | TRBD2 | TRBJ2-1
TGTGCCAGCAGCCGGGACAGTTATAGCAATCAGCCCCAGCATTTT | CASSRDSYSNQPQHF | TRBV6-5 | - | TRBD1 | TRBJ1-5
TGTGCCAGCAGTTTAGGTTTCCGGGAGCAGTACTTC | CASSLGFREQYF | TRBV28 | once | - | TRBJ2-7
TGTGCCAGCAGCTCACCTCGAGGACTAGCGGGAACCTACGAGCAGTACTTC | CASSSPRGLAGTYEQYF | TRBV7-9 | - | TRBD2 | TRBJ2-7
TGCGCCAGCAGCTTGTTCTCAGCAGATACGCAGTATTTT | CASSLFSADTQYF | TRBV5-1 | - | - | TRBJ2-3
TGTGCCAGCAGCCTGGACATTAACTATGGCTACACCTTC | CASSLDINYGYTF | TRBV28 | - | - | TRBJ1-2
TGTGCCAGCAGCTTAGGGACAGCTGGAAACACCATATATTTT | CASSLGTAGNTIYF | TRBV7-9 | - | - | TRBJ1-3
TGTGCCAGCAGTTACTCGGAACAGGGTTTGGAGGACGAGCAGTACTTC | CASSYSEQGLEDEQYF | TRBV6-5 | - | - | TRBJ2-7
TGTGCCAGCAGGACGGGTCACGAGCAGTACTTC | CASRTGHEQYF | TRBV12-1 | - | - | TRBJ2-7
TGTGCCAGCAGCCTCAGTAACGAGCAGTACTTC | CASSLSNEQYF | TRBV7-8 | - | - | TRBJ2-7
TGTGCCAGCAGCCGTTTTCTAGCGGGAGGGGGAAGGAACACCGGGGAGCTGTTTTTT | CASSRFLAGGGRNTGELFF | TRBV7-6 | - | TRBD2 | TRBJ2-2
TGTGCCAGCAATACAGGGGGCGCTTCACATGGCTACACCTTC | CASNTGGASHGYTF | TRBV6-1 | - | TRBD1 | TRBJ1-2
TGTGCCAGCAGTGAAGGGAGGGGCTATGGCTACACCTTC | CASSEGRGYGYTF | TRBV6-1 | - | - | TRBJ1-2
TGTGCCTGGAGTCTAGAGGGAAAGGGCGAGCAGTACTTC | CAWSLEGKGEQYF | TRBV30 | - | - | TRBJ2-7
TGTGCCAGCAGCCAACGACTCAGAAATTATTCACCCCTCCACTTT | CASSQRLRNYSPLHF | TRBV7-2 | - | - | TRBJ1-6
TGTGCCAGCAGCCGCTACCCAATAGCGGGGGGGTCCAATGAGCAGTTCTTC | CASSRYPIAGGSNEQFF | TRBV5-8 | once | TRBD2 | TRBJ2-1
TGTGCCAGCAGTCCAAGGGGTTTAGCTAACTATGGCTACACCTTC | CASSPRGLANYGYTF | TRBV2 | - | - | TRBJ1-2
TGCAGTGCCGACAGCGAAAACGAGCAGTACTTC | CSADSENEQYF | TRBV20-1 | - | - | TRBJ2-7
TGCAGCGACGCCACCGGGGGGCAAGAGACCCAGTACTTC | CSDATGGQETQYF | TRBV29-1 | - | TRBD2 | TRBJ2-5
TGTGCCACCAGCAGAGATCCGGGTAGCTCCTACGAGCAGTACTTC | CATSRDPGSSYEQYF | TRBV15 | - | - | TRBJ2-7
TGTGCCAGCAGTTTGGGGCAGGGAAAAATCCAGCAGTATTTT | CASSLGQGKIQQYF | TRBV27 | once | - | TRBJ2-3
TGTGCCATCCCCGACAGGGGTGAGGAGACCCAGTACTTC | CAIPDRGEETQYF | TRBV6-1 | - | TRBD1 | TRBJ2-5
TGTGCCAGCAGCGCAGGTAGCCAAGAGACCCAGTACTTC | CASSAGSQETQYF | TRBV9 | - | - | TRBJ2-5
TGCGCCAGCAGCACCGGGACAGGGGGCTACGAGCAGTACTTC | CASSTGTGGYEQYF | TRBV5-1 | - | TRBD1 | TRBJ2-7
TGCGCCAGCAGCCAAGCCTCCCAGGGGGATATCCAAGAGACCCAGTACTTC | CASSQASQGDIQETQYF | TRBV4-1 | - | TRBD1 | TRBJ2-5
TGTGCCAGCAGTTGGGGACAGGGTCTCAATCAGCCCCAGCATTTT | CASSWGQGLNQPQHF | TRBV28 | - | TRBD1 | TRBJ1-5
TGTGCCAGCAGCTTAGCCCCGGGGGGGACATATGGCTACACCTTC | CASSLAPGGTYGYTF | TRBV7-2 | many | - | TRBJ1-2
TGTGCCAGCAGCCCTCGGGTGGGCGAGCAGTACTTC | CASSPRVGEQYF | TRBV9 | - | - | TRBJ2-7
TGTGCCAGCAGCCCCCGGGACAGCTTCTACGAGCAGTACTTC | CASSPRDSFYEQYF | TRBV5-6 | - | TRBD1 | TRBJ2-7
TGTGCCAGCAGACCCGGGGCTAGCGCATCCAATGAGCAGTTCTTC | CASRPGASASNEQFF | TRBV7-2 | - | - | TRBJ2-1
TGTGCCAGCAGCGTTCAGGGGGATAGCAATCAGCCCCAGCATTTT | CASSVQGDSNQPQHF | TRBV9 | - | TRBD1 | TRBJ1-5
TGTGCCAGCAGTGACCTGCAGGGAGGAAATGAAAAACTGTTTTTT | CASSDLQGGNEKLFF | TRBV2 | few | - | TRBJ1-4
TGTGCCAGCAGCGCGGGTTTTAGTAAACACTACGAGCAGTACTTC | CASSAGFSKHYEQYF | TRBV7-2 | - | - | TRBJ2-7